This entry concerns a single T cell receptor (beta chain). RNA transcripts provided the source from which TCR beta CDR3 regions were amplified. In the first-round RT-PCR of the TCR CDR3, the HTBI primer set was used. TCRdb called the multiplex PCR reads again in MiXCR, with one record for every CDR3 protein. The sample yields about 500,000 distinct CDR3 sequences, 16% seen once. J lost 4 bases, V lost 3 bases, and 5 bases had no gene match. The CDR3 spans 15 residues. Participants, patients aged 18 to 65, had newly diagnosed hyperthyroidism with a duration under 2 months. Thyroid ultrasound and orbital computed tomography, with clinical symptoms and serum thyroxine and TRAb, informed diagnoses. These data belong to a study of T cells in Graves' hyperthyroidism and ophthalmopathy. As for the study in general: Blood was drawn when the patient was first diagnosed and still untreated.

The V call is TRBV12-3 or TRBV12-4, the J call TRBJ1-1; 10 bases line up with TRBD1. This clonotype originated in a woman between 18 and 29 years old with Graves' hyperthyroidism. What was sequenced was blood. CDR3 in DNA: TGTGCCAGCAGTTTTGCGACAGGGGGCGGCACTGAAGCTTTCTTT. This sequence encodes CASSFATGGGTEAFF.